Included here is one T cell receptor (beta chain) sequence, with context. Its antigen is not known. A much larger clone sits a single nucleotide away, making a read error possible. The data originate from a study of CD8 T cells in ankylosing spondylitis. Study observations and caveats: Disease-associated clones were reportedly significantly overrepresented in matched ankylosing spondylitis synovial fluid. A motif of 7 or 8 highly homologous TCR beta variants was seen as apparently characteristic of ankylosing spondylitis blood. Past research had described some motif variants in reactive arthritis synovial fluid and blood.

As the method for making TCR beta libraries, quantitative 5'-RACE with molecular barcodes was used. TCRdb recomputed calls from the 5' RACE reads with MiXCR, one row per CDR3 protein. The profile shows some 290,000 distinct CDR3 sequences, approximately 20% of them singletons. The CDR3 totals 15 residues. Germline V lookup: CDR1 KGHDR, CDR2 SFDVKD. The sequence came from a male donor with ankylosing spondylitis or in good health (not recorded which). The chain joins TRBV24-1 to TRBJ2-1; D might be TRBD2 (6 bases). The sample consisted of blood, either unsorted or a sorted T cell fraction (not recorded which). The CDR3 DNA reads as TGTGCCACCAGTGATGGCCGGGAGAAGGACTCCGAGCAGCTCTTC. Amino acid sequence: CATSDGREKDSEQLF.